This TCR beta chain was identified in a study of human T cells and chemical hapten exposure. This clonotype was seen more than once but under ten times. This sample's time point: patch test 1, 2 weeks after DPC sensitization. Treatment in this sample: therapeutic diphenylcyclopropenone sensitization with weekly scalp DPC. CDR3 length: 13 amino acids. The ends were cut back, 0 bases at V and 1 base at J, with 6 bases in the middle. CDR1 is DFQATT, CDR2 SNEGSKA, per germline (reference sequence). TCRdb called the RACE reads again in MiXCR, with one record for every CDR3 protein. The sample carries about 340,000 distinct CDR3 sequences, under 9% recorded once.

Specimen: whole blood, collected in connection with sensitization to the hapten diphenylcyclopropenone (DPC). The chain combines TRBV20-1 with TRBJ1-1, with no clear D. The sequence derives from a woman aged 18-35 years with alopecia areata. Some clones in this sample may be carry-over from other donors' samples. The CDR3 here is CSARDRRNTEAFF. CDR3 coding DNA: TGCAGTGCTAGAGATCGTCGGAACACTGAAGCTTTCTTT.